In its sample, the clone carrying this T cell receptor (beta chain) was seen a few times. The record originates from a study of breast tumors, draining lymph nodes, adjacent tissues. Using its own MiXCR run on the multiplex PCR reads, TCRdb lists one record per CDR3 protein. The sample holds approximately 250,000 distinct CDR3 sequences; around 35% are singletons and the top ten take 3% to 4%. In germline, CDR1 is KGHSH, CDR2 LQKENI. CDR3 length equals 16 residues. Trimming removed 3 bases from V and 0 bases from J, with 12 bases in between. Samples came from axillary lymph nodes draining the breast cancer.

V usage is TRBV18 and J usage is TRBJ1-3; D gene ambiguous. Specimen: axillary lymph node tissue. The clonotype originates from a female donor with breast cancer. Some clones in this sample may be carry-over from other donors' samples. Here the CDR3 reads CASSPRQVISGNTIYF. The CDR3 region has the DNA TGTGCCAGCTCACCCCGCCAGGTTATCTCTGGAAACACCATATATTTT.